This TCR beta chain originates from a study of blood T cell repertoires in COVID-19 (dated by TCRdb to 2020 to 2022). Describing the broader study: Samples from collaborators originated in the United States, Italy and Spain and spanned both the acute and convalescent phases of COVID-19. The material from the prospective study consisted of cDNA or gDNA derived from T cells, B-cell-depleted T cells, or PBMCs. Deeply sampled blood TCRbeta repertoires from subjects exposed to, actively infected with, or recovered from COVID-19 were included in the dataset. A freely available public database, intended as a resource for researchers studying the immune response to SARS-CoV-2, is where the repertoires were released. The samples were drawn from the first 160 participants of the ongoing ImmuneRACE study and from some 1,300 subjects provided by 6 global collaborators. A de-identified subject ID, COVID-19 status, age in years and sex were almost always included in the sample metadata. Where HLA class I and class II types were available, the types were taken from metadata supplied by the sample provider, not from assay-based typing.

The immunoSEQ Assay, a bias-controlled multiplex PCR, was used to amplify TCRbeta CDR3 regions from genomic DNA. As for the original processing: Within the assay, amplification of reference gene primers was used to estimate how many nucleated cells each sample contained. Sequence reads were collapsed and filtered to measure the absolute abundance of every unique TCRbeta CDR3 rearrangement. For each sample, productive Simpson clonality was calculated as the square root of Simpson's diversity index over productive rearrangements. TCRdb holds this immuneACCESS table with in-frame rearrangements only. Some clones are missing; in checked studies, unresolved V genes explain under half, and the rest has no known cause. V and J calls and clone size come straight from that table; D and trimming were deduced from the DNA. This sample is represented by fewer than 200,000 clones; roughly 75% of them were singletons. The top ten clones comprise 6.5% to 7% of the sample.

Each collaborating institution followed its own protocols to collect whole blood in K2EDTA tubes. For TCRbeta analysis, collaborators shipped samples as frozen whole blood, isolated PBMCs, or DNA extracted from either of those sample types. On the study overall, not on this receptor specifically: How much clinical and demographic metadata was included differed by source and by participant, and the metadata was provided uncurated.

Of note for this clone: The antigen it recognizes is unknown. At one end the junction does not follow the germline gene, possibly because of a read error.

The receptor's source is an older man with active or convalescent COVID-19. The specimen was peripheral blood.

The base sequence is TGTGCCACCAGCATGGAGGGTGGGGAGAGCCAGTACTTC. Its product reads: CATSMEGGESQYF. Recombination connected TRBV15 to TRBJ2-5; a weak D assignment points to TRBD2 (6 bases agree). The CDR3 sequence holds 13 residues, the cysteine and phenylalanine included. The only DNA kept is the CDR3, 39 bases in frame from the first base. From the germline V gene (reference sequence), CDR1 is LNHNV and CDR2 is YYDKDF.